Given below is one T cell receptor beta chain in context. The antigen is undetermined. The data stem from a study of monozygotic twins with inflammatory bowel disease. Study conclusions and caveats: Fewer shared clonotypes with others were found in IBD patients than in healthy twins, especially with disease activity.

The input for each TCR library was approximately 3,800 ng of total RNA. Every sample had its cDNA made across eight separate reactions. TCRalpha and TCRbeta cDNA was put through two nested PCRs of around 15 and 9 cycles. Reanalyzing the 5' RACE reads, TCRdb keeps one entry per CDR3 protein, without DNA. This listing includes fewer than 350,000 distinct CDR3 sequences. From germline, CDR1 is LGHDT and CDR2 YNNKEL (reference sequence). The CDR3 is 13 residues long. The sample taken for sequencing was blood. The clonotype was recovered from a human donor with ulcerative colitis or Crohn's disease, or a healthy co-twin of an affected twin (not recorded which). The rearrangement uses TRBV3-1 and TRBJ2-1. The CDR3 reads CASSQAPYNEQFF.